These 6 T cell receptor beta chains share one sample of origin, sequenced in a study of blood T cells in healthy people across ages. Alongside a J-beta primer mix, a sample-barcoded 5' primer served in a second PCR lasting roughly 6 to 12 cycles. Each CDR3 protein is one row after TCRdb ran MiXCR on the 5' RACE reads. Of under 2,000,000 distinct CDR3 sequences listed, 40% to 55% are singletons. Sequencing used blood. Receptors were obtained from a woman aged 35 to 49 in good health.

The chain has TRBV28 and TRBJ2-3; D remains unclear. This CDR3 has 15 amino acids. Germline V gene data show CDR1 as MDHEN and CDR2 as SYDVKM. Trimming stripped 10 bases from V and 0 bases from J, with 17 bases between. The CDR3 sequence: CAILRSASSTDTQYF. The CDR3 nucleotides read TGTGCCATCTTAAGGAGCGCCTCTAGCACAGATACGCAGTATTTT.

The chain links TRBV6-5 to TRBJ2-1, with unresolved D. Germline V gives CDR1 MNHEY, CDR2 SVGAGI. The CDR3 length is 14 residues. The V end lost 10 bases, the J end lost 4 bases, and 17 bases lay between the germline ends. The CDR3 loop reads CATTDRQGYNEQFF. For the CDR3, the DNA is TGTGCCACCACCGACCGACAAGGTTACAATGAGCAGTTCTTC.

This chain uses TRBV11-2 with TRBJ2-7, with 13 bases fitting TRBD2. This CDR3 region has 13 residues. Germline-derived CDR1 and CDR2 are SGHAT and FQNNGV. Losses at the gene ends were 5 bases for V and 10 bases for J; bases not matched to a gene: 5. The CDR3 bases are TGTGCCAGCAGCCCCGGACTAGCGGGGGCCCAGTACTTC. This encodes CASSPGLAGAQYF.

This chain joins TRBV2 and TRBJ2-7; a weak D match, TRBD2 (5 bases). CDR1 SNHLY and CDR2 FYNNEI come from the germline V gene. Trimming removed 3 bases from V and 0 bases from J, with 9 bases in between. The CDR3 length is 14 residues. The CDR3 coding sequence is TGTGCCAGCAGTGATGGGAGCAGCTCCTACGAGCAGTACTTC. Residues: CASSDGSSSYEQYF.

A single count supports this clonotype. This chain joins TRBV10-3 and TRBJ2-3, with 7 bases identical to TRBD1. This CDR3 contains 12 residues. Losses at the gene ends were 7 bases for V and 6 bases for J; bases not matched to a gene: 4. CDR1 and CDR2 from the germline V gene are ENHRY and SYGVKD. The CDR3 spells CAINQGEDTQYF. CDR3 bases: TGTGCCATCAACCAGGGGGAGGATACGCAGTATTTT.

The rearrangement joins TRBV5-1 to TRBJ2-5; 7 bases are a match to TRBD1. The CDR3 loop spans 16 amino acids. V was pared by 3 bases and J by 4 bases, with 12 bases of the junction left unmatched. Germline CDR1 reads SGHRS; CDR2 reads YFSETQ. The CDR3 nucleotides read TGCGCCAGCAGCTCCAACGCTGAGACAGGGCTAGAGACCCAGTACTTC. Encoded protein: CASSSNAETGLETQYF.